This T cell receptor (beta chain) comes out of a study of T cells in Graves' hyperthyroidism and ophthalmopathy. TCR beta CDR3 sequences were amplified from RNA transcripts. The HTBI primer set drove a first-round RT-PCR of the TCR CDR3. One entry per CDR3 protein, called by TCRdb with MiXCR from the multiplex PCR reads. The table has roughly 40,000 distinct CDR3 sequences, around half seen once. This CDR3 is 13 amino acids long. V lost 5 bases and J lost 2, with 12 bases in between. The germline gives CDR1 SQVTM, CDR2 ANQGSEA. The TCR originated in a man aged 35 to 55 with Graves' ophthalmopathy. The specimen sequenced was blood. The gene calls are TRBV29-1 and TRBJ1-1, with D possibly being TRBD1 (6 bases). The CDR3 region is CSVLAGANTEAFF. The CDR3 DNA reads TGCAGCGTTTTAGCGGGGGCCAACACTGAAGCTTTCTTT. Drawing the rest from reference TRBV29-1 and TRBJ1-1, the complete variable domain is SAVISQKPSRDICQRGTSLTIQCQVDSQVTMMFWYRQQPGQSLTLIATANQGSEATYESGFVIDKFPISRPNLTFSTLTVSNMSPEDSSIYLCSVLAGANTEAFFGQGTRLTVV.